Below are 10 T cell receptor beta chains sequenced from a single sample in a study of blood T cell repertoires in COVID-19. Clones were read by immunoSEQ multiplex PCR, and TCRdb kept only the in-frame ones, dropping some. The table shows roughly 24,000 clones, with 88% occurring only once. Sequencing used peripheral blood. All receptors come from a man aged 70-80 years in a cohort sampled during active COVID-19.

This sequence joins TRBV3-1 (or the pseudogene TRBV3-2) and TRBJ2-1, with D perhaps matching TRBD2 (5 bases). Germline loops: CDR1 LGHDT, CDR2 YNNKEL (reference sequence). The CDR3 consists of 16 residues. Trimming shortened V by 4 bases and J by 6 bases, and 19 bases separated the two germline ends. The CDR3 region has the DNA TGTGCCAGCAGCCCCCGGGATCCCCGGTTGGGCAATGAGCAGTTCTTC. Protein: CASSPRDPRLGNEQFF.

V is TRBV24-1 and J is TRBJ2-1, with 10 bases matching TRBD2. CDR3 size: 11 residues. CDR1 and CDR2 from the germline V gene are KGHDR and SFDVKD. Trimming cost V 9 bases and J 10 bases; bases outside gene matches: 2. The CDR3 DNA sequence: TGTGCCACCTGGGGACTAGCGGAGCAGTTCTTC. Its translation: CATWGLAEQFF.

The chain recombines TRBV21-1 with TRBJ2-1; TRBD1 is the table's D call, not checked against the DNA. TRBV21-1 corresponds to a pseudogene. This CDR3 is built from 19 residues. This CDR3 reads CASSTPSQDRGVSYNEQFF. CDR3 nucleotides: TGTGCCAGCAGCACCCCGTCCCAGGACAGGGGGGTGTCCTACAATGAGCAGTTCTTC.

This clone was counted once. In DNA, the CDR3 is TGCGCCAGCAGCTTGGGACAGGGATCCGATACGCAGTATTTT. The encoded protein is CASSLGQGSDTQYF. The J gene is TRBJ2-3, the V gene TRBV4-1, with TRBD1 matching 9 bases. J lost 6 bases, V lost 5 bases, and 6 bases had no gene match. This CDR3 comprises 14 residues. Germline lookup yields CDR1 MGHRA and CDR2 YSYEKL.

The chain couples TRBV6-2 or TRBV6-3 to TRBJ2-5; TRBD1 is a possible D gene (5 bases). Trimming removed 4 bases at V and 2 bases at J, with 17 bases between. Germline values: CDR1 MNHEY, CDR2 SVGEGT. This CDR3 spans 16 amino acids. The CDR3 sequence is CASSSLPGQVQETQYF. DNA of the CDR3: TGTGCCAGCAGTTCCCTCCCCGGACAAGTTCAAGAGACCCAGTACTTC.

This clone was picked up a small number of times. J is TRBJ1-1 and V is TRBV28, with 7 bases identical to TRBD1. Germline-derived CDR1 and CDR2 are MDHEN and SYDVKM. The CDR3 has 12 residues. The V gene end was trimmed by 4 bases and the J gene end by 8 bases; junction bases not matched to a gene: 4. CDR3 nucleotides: TGTGCCAGCAGTTCGACAGGGAAGGAAGCTTTCTTT. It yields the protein CASSSTGKEAFF.

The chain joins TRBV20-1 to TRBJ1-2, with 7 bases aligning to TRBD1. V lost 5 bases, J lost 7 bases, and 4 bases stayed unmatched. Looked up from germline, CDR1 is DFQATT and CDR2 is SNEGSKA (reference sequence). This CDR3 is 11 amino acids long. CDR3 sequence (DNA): TGCAGTGCTTTCTGGACAGGTGGCTACACCTTC. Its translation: CSAFWTGGYTF.

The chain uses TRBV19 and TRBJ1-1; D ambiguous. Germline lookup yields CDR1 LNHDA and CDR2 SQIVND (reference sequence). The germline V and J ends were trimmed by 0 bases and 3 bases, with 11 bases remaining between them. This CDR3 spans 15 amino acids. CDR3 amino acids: CASSIEPGGYTEAFF. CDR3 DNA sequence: TGTGCCAGTAGTATAGAGCCAGGTGGGTACACTGAAGCTTTCTTT.

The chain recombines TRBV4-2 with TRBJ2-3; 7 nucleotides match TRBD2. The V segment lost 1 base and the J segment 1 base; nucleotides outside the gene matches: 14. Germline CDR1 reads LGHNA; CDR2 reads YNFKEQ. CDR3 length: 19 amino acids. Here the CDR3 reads CASSQAGVVAGEGTDTQYF. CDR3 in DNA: TGTGCCAGCAGCCAAGCCGGGGTAGTGGCGGGGGAAGGCACAGATACGCAGTATTTT.

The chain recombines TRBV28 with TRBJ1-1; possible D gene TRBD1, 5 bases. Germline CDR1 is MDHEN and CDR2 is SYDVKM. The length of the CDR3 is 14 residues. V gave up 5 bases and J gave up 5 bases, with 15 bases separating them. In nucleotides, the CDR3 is TGTGCCAGCAGTCTAGGGACTTTTGGGACTGAAGCTTTCTTT. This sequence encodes CASSLGTFGTEAFF.